The 19 T cell receptor beta chains presented below share a single source sample, sequenced in a study of T cells in lung cancer brain metastases. Measured with immunoSEQ multiplex PCR; TCRdb has only the in-frame clones, and not every one. The sample lists roughly 1,500 clones, 75% to 90% occurring once. The sequenced sample was tumor tissue from a brain metastasis. The origin of the receptors is a man aged 55 to 69 with non-small cell lung cancer that had spread to the brain.

This sequence joins TRBV6-5 and TRBJ1-5, with D possibly matching TRBD1 (6 bases). With 6 bases removed from V and 4 bases from J, the gap between germline ends came to 16 bases. Germline-derived CDR1 and CDR2 are MNHEY and SVGAGI. This CDR3 spans 15 amino acids. The DNA for the CDR3 is TGTGCCAGCAGCCCCGGGACCAGGGGAAATCAGCCCCAGCATTTT. Translation gives CASSPGTRGNQPQHF.

The V and J genes are TRBV19 and TRBJ1-4; unclear D gene. Germline loops: CDR1 LNHDA, CDR2 SQIVND (reference sequence). The CDR3 length is 19 residues. V was cut by 0 bases and J by 2 bases, with 19 bases left in between. The CDR3 sequence is CASSIDPAATGGTNEKLFF. In DNA, the CDR3 is TGTGCCAGTAGTATAGATCCGGCCGCCACCGGTGGGACTAATGAAAAACTGTTTTTT. Looking up the rest from reference TRBV19 and TRBJ1-4 gives the full variable domain: DGGITQSPKYLFRKEGQNVTLSCEQNLNHDAMYWYRQDPGQGLRLIYYSQIVNDFQKGDIAEGYSVSREKKESFPLTVTSAQKNPTAFYLCASSIDPAATGGTNEKLFFGSGTQLSVL.

The rearrangement joins TRBV5-6 to TRBJ2-2, with TRBD1 identical over 8 bases. CDR1 and CDR2 (germline): SGHDT, YYEEEE. The CDR3 spans 15 residues. V lost 1 base and J lost 8; bases outside the gene matches: 7. CDR3 in DNA: TGTGCCAGCAGCTTGTTCCAGGGGGCCGCGGGGGAGCTGTTTTTT. Protein sequence: CASSLFQGAAGELFF.

The V gene is TRBV5-5, the J gene TRBJ2-2, with no clear D. V shed 3 bases and J shed 1 base, with 16 bases lying between them. Germline assignment: CDR1 SGHKS and CDR2 YYEKEE (reference sequence). This CDR3 is 17 amino acids long. The CDR3 region is CASSSRAWKQNTGELFF. Written as DNA, the CDR3 is TGTGCCAGCAGCTCCCGAGCTTGGAAACAGAACACCGGGGAGCTGTTTTTT.

With respect to this clone: One junction end disagrees with the germline gene, perhaps due to a read error. The chain uses TRBV5-6 and TRBJ2-2; the D gene is possibly TRBD2 (5 bases). Germline V gene sequence: CDR1 SGHDT, CDR2 YYEEEE. The CDR3 loop spans 14 amino acids. CDR3 DNA: TGTGCCAGCAGAACCTTGGTAGCCCCCGGGAAGCTGTTTTTT. As protein: CASRTLVAPGKLFF.

This clone was seen only a few times. The chain combines TRBV9 with TRBJ2-2; 7 bases line up with TRBD1. Germline CDR1 reads SGDLS; CDR2 reads YYNGEE. The CDR3 has 13 amino acids. With 7 bases clipped from V and 4 bases from J, the junction kept 4 bases outside the gene matches. The CDR3 reads CASRAGGTGELFF. The CDR3 nucleotides read TGTGCCAGCCGCGCAGGGGGCACCGGGGAGCTGTTTTTT.

V usage is TRBV10-2 and J usage is TRBJ2-1, with 9 bases matching TRBD1. V lost 0 bases to trimming and J lost 7 bases; unmatched junction nucleotides: 7. In germline, CDR1 is WSHSY, CDR2 SAAADI. CDR3 size: 16 residues. Here the CDR3 reads CASSESMGQGTNEQFF. DNA of the CDR3: TGCGCCAGCAGTGAGTCGATGGGACAGGGCACAAATGAGCAGTTCTTC.

The chain employs TRBV15 and TRBJ2-7; 13 positions agree with TRBD2. V lost 4 bases and J lost 2; bases outside the gene matches: 2. The germline V gene has CDR1 LNHNV and CDR2 YYDKDF (reference sequence). The CDR3 spans 15 residues. CDR3 amino acids: CATSNGLAGAYEQYF. CDR3 in DNA: TGTGCCACCAGCAACGGACTAGCGGGGGCCTACGAGCAGTACTTC.

Only one count was recorded for this clone. The chain couples TRBV13 to TRBJ1-1; possible D gene TRBD1, 6 bases. Between the trimmed V and J ends, which lost 4 bases and 8 bases, there was a span of 14 bases. CDR3 size: 13 residues. Germline CDR1 and CDR2: PRHDT and FYEKMQ (reference sequence). For the CDR3, the DNA is TGTGCCAGCAGCTCCTCACCGGACAGAGAAGCTTTCTTT. It is translated as CASSSSPDREAFF.

This chain links TRBV5-6 with TRBJ1-3; D not resolved. This CDR3 contains 12 residues. Germline-derived CDR1 and CDR2 are SGHDT and YYEEEE. Trimming took off 2 bases at V and 2 bases at J, with 2 bases between the two ends. For the CDR3, the DNA is TGTGCCAGCAGCTTTACTGGAAACACCATATATTTT. Protein sequence: CASSFTGNTIYF.

This clone was observed a single time. The genes are TRBV5-6 and TRBJ2-3; 7 bases are a match to TRBD1. Germline V lookup: CDR1 SGHDT, CDR2 YYEEEE. This CDR3 contains 14 residues. Unmatched junction bases numbered 4, after V lost 3 bases and J lost 3 bases. CDR3 DNA sequence: TGTGCCAGCAGCTGGGGGACAGTTACAGATACGCAGTATTTT. Its translation: CASSWGTVTDTQYF.

The genes are TRBV9 and TRBJ1-2; tentatively, D is TRBD1 (5 bases). The germline gives CDR1 SGDLS, CDR2 YYNGEE. V lost 0 bases and J lost 8, with 14 bases in between. There are 14 residues in the CDR3. The CDR3 region is CASSVVETVDGYTF. CDR3 DNA: TGTGCCAGCAGCGTAGTTGAGACAGTTGACGGCTACACCTTC.

This CDR3 reads CASSRWDGGYEQYF. In nucleotides, the CDR3 is TGTGCCAGCAGCCGTTGGGACGGTGGCTACGAGCAGTACTTC. J is TRBJ2-7 and V is TRBV5-6; perhaps D is TRBD1 or TRBD2 (5 bases each). Trimming took 4 bases from V and 3 from J, leaving 14 bases between them. The CDR3 sequence is 14 residues long. Per germline, CDR1 SGHDT and CDR2 YYEEEE.

J is TRBJ2-7 and V is TRBV27, with a possible D match to TRBD2 (6 bases). CDR3 length equals 13 residues. V lost 5 bases to trimming and J lost 3 bases, with 11 bases between them. Germline lookup yields CDR1 MNHEY and CDR2 SMNVEV (reference sequence). CDR3 in DNA: TGTGCCAGCAGTCCCCGACTAGTCTACGAGCAGTACTTC. This encodes CASSPRLVYEQYF.

The sample holds one count of this clone. The J gene is TRBJ1-5, the V gene TRBV6-6; D remains ambiguous. CDR1 is MNHNY, CDR2 SVGAGI, per germline (reference sequence). The V and J ends lost 2 bases and 3 bases respectively, with 14 bases between them. This CDR3 comprises 16 residues. CDR3 DNA sequence: TGTGCCAGCAGTTACAGATCAGGTGGGAACAATCAGCCCCAGCATTTT. This codes for CASSYRSGGNNQPQHF.

The gene calls are TRBV18 and TRBJ2-2; D call uncertain. CDR1 is KGHSH, CDR2 LQKENI, per germline. There are 13 residues in the CDR3. With 9 bases removed from V and 0 bases from J, the gap between germline ends came to 8 bases. CDR3 sequence reads: CASFGANTGELFF. The CDR3 nucleotides are TGTGCCAGTTTCGGAGCGAACACCGGGGAGCTGTTTTTT.

The J gene is TRBJ2-7, the V gene TRBV13, with D possibly matching TRBD1 (6 bases). CDR1 is PRHDT and CDR2 is FYEKMQ in the germline V gene (reference sequence). The CDR3 is 16 residues long. The V gene lost 0 bases and the J gene lost 2 bases, with 14 bases spanning the gap. The CDR3 bases are TGTGCCAGCAGCTTAGGGCAGGGGCGTCGCCCCTACGAGCAGTACTTC. Its protein is CASSLGQGRRPYEQYF.

In the case of this clone: The sample carries other DNA sequences with the same CDR3. V and J are TRBV9 and TRBJ2-5; tentative D call: TRBD2 (6 bases). This CDR3 spans 15 amino acids. The V and J ends lost 0 bases and 8 bases respectively, with 17 bases between them. Per germline, CDR1 SGDLS and CDR2 YYNGEE. The DNA of the CDR3 is TGTGCCAGCAGCGTAGCTGGGTCGGGCGGGGAAACCCAGTACTTC. Protein product: CASSVAGSGGETQYF.

The chain couples TRBV10-3 to TRBJ2-7, with TRBD1 identical over 7 bases. Trimming removed 3 bases from V and 1 base from J; junction bases left unmatched: 6. Germline CDR1 is ENHRY and CDR2 is SYGVKD. This CDR3 contains 15 residues. CDR3 in DNA: TGTGCCATCAGTGAAGGGGACAGAGGTTCCTACGAGCAGTACTTC. This codes for CAISEGDRGSYEQYF.